Below are 5 T cell receptor beta chains sequenced from a single sample in a study of shared clonotypes between healthy human individuals. Only in-frame clones appear in the TCRdb table, and some are missing; sequencing was by immunoSEQ multiplex PCR. This table has hundreds of thousands of clones, roughly 80% appearing once. Sequencing input: PBMCs. The receptors derive from a woman in her forties in good health. Some clones in this sample may be carry-over from other donors' samples.

The V gene is TRBV29-1, the J gene TRBJ2-5; TRBD1 matches 9 bases. The CDR3 totals 14 residues. Per the germline V gene, CDR1 is SQVTM and CDR2 is ANQGSEA. After removal of 6 bases from V and 5 bases from J, the junction contained 10 bases not matched to a gene. The CDR3 DNA reads TGCAGCGTCGACCCGCAGGGACAGGGTGAGACCCAGTACTTC. Translation: CSVDPQGQGETQYF.

This sequence joins TRBV6-5 and TRBJ2-1; 11 bases match TRBD1. This CDR3 has 15 amino acids. Germline lookup yields CDR1 MNHEY and CDR2 SVGAGI. Trimming at V came to 5 bases and at J to 8 bases, leaving 8 bases not matched to a gene. CDR3 loop: CASSLTGTGGYEQFF. The CDR3 region has the DNA TGTGCCAGCAGTCTTACCGGGACAGGGGGATATGAGCAGTTCTTC.

This chain uses TRBV28 with TRBJ2-7, with a tentative D call TRBD1 (7 bases). The CDR3 sequence is 12 residues long. Germline values: CDR1 MDHEN, CDR2 SYDVKM. V gave up 11 bases and J gave up 5 bases, with 16 bases separating them. The CDR3 reads CAGQGGIDEQYF. The CDR3 nucleotides read TGTGCCGGGCAGGGGGGAATCGACGAGCAGTACTTC.

The chain employs TRBV9 and TRBJ2-2, with TRBD2 identical over 10 bases. The CDR3 has 16 residues. CDR1 is SGDLS and CDR2 is YYNGEE in the germline V gene. Trimming cost V 3 bases and J 5 bases; bases outside gene matches: 7. As DNA, the CDR3 is TGTGCCAGCAGCGGACCACTAGCGGGATTGACCGGGGAGCTGTTTTTT. It encodes CASSGPLAGLTGELFF.

The V and J genes are TRBV2 and TRBJ1-6; 8 positions match TRBD1. The CDR3 length is 15 residues. The J segment lost 1 base and the V segment lost 4 bases, leaving 0 bases of the junction unmatched. Germline V gene sequence: CDR1 SNHLY, CDR2 FYNNEI. In DNA form, the CDR3 reads TGTGCCAGCAGTGGACAGGGGTCCTATAATTCACCCCTCCACTTT. It yields the protein CASSGQGSYNSPLHF.